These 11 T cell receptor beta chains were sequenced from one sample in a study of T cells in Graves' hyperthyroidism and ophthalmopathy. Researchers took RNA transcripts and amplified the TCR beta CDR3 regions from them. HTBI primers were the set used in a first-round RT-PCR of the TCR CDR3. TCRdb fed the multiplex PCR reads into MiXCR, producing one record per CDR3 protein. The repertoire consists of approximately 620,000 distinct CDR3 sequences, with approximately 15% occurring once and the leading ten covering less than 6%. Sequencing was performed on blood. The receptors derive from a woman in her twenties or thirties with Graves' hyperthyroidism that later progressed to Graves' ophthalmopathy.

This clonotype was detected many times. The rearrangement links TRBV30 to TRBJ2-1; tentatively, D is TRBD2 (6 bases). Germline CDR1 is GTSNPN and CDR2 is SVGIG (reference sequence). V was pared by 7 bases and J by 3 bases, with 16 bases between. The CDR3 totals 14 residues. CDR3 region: CASRGISIYNEQFF. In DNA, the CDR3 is TGTGCCTCCCGCGGGATATCGATCTACAATGAGCAGTTCTTC.

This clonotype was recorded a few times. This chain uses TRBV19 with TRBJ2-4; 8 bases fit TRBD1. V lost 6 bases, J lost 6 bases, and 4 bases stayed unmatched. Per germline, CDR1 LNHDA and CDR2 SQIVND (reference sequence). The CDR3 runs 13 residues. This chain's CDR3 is CASRQGAGNIQYF. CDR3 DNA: TGTGCCAGTAGGCAGGGGGCGGGAAACATTCAGTACTTC.

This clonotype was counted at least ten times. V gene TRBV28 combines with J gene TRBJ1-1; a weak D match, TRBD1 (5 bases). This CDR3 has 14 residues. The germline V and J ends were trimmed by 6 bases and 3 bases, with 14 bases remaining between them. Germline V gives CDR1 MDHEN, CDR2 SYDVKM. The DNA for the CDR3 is TGTGCCAGCAGAGCCCTTCAGGGAGACACTGAAGCTTTCTTT. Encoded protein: CASRALQGDTEAFF.

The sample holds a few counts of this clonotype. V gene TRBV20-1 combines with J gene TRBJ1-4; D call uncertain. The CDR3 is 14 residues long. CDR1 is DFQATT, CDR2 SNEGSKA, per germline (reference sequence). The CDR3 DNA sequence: TGCGCCCCCTGGTCCGAGTATCCCAATGAAAAACTGTTTTTT. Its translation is CAPWSEYPNEKLFF.

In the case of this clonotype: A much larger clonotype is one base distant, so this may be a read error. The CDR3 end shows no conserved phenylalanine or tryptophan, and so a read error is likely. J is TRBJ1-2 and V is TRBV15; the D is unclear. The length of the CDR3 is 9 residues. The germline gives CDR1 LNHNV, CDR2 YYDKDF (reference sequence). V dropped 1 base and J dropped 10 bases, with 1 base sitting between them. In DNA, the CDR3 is TGTGCCACCAGCAGAGCCTACACCCTC. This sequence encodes CATSRAYTL.

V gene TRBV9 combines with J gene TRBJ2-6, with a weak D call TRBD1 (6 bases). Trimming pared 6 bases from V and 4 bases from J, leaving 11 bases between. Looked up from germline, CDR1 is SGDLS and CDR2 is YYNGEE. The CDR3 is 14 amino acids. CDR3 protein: CASMRGSGANVLTF. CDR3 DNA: TGTGCCAGCATGAGGGGGTCCGGGGCCAACGTCCTGACTTTC.

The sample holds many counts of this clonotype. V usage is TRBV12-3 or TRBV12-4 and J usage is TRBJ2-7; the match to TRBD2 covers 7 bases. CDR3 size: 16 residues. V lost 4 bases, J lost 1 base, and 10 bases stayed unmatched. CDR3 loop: CASSSRLGRGSYEQYF. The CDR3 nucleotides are TGTGCCAGCAGTTCGCGACTTGGGCGGGGGTCCTACGAGCAGTACTTC.

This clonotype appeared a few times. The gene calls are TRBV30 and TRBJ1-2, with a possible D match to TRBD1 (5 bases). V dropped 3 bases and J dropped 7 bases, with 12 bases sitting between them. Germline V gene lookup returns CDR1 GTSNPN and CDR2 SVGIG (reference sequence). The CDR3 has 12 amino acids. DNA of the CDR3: TGTGCCTGGAGACCCGGGGGTGGTGGCTACACCTTC. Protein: CAWRPGGGGYTF.

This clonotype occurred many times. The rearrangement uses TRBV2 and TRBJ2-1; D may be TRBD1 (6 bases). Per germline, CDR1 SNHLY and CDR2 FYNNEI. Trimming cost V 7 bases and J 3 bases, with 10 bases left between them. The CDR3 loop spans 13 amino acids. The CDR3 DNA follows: TGTGCCAGCAAAAAGGACAGCTACAATGAGCAGTTCTTC. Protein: CASKKDSYNEQFF. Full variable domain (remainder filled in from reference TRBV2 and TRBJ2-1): EPEVTQTPSHQVTQMGQEVILRCVPISNHLYFYWYRQILGQKVEFLVSFYNNEISEKSEIFDDQFSVERPDGSNFTLKIRSTKLEDSAMYFCASKKDSYNEQFFGPGTRLTVL.

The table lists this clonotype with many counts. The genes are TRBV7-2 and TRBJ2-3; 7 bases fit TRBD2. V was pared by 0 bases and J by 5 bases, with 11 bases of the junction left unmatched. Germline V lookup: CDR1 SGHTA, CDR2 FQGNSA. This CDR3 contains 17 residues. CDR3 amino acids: CASSLAIGLGRKDTQYF. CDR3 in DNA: TGTGCCAGCAGCTTAGCGATAGGACTAGGCCGGAAAGATACGCAGTATTTT.

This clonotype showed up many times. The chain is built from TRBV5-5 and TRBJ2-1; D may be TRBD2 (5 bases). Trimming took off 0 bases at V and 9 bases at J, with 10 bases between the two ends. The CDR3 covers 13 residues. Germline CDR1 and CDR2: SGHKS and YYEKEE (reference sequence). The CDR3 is CASSLAGAGEQFF. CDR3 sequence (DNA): TGTGCCAGCAGCTTGGCCGGTGCGGGTGAGCAGTTCTTC.